A selection of T cell receptor beta chains follows, all from one sample in a study of T-cell memory formation after mild COVID-19. One entry per CDR3 protein results from TCRdb running MiXCR on the 5' RACE reads. The sample lists about 130,000 distinct CDR3 sequences; approximately 5.9% were seen once. The sample comprised PBMCs or a T cell subset sorted from them (not recorded which). The receptor set was obtained from an adult woman who had mild COVID-19 (a few samples of this study predate the infection). Cell type and time point are not known. Each CDR3 is given with its conserved first and last residue. Each record gives: J gene, clone size, V gene, D gene, CDR3 DNA, CDR3 protein. The D gene is left open where the match is weak. For some rows the clone size is stated as once, few or many, or as a class when expanded; others skip it.

TRBJ2-3 few TRBV28 . TGTGCCAGCAGGCGACAGCGAGCAGATACGCAGTATTTT CASRRQRADTQYF
TRBJ1-5 . TRBV4-3 . TGCGCCAGCAGCCAAGATGCGCAGGGGACGTATAGCAATCAGCCCCAGCATTTT CASSQDAQGTYSNQPQHF
TRBJ1-1 many TRBV5-5 . TGTGCCAGCGGAGGACGGCCGCTAGATCCTGAAGCTTTCTTT CASGGRPLDPEAFF
TRBJ2-1 . TRBV3-1 TRBD2 TGTGCCAGCAGCCAAGATTCGACTAGCGGGAGTCGGAATGAGCAGTTCTTC CASSQDSTSGSRNEQFF
TRBJ1-2 many TRBV7-9 . TGTGCCAGCACCCCCGTTAATTTC CASTPVNF
TRBJ1-2 many TRBV7-9 . TGTGCCAGCAGCGCGGCGGACAGACCTAACTATGGCTACACCTTC CASSAADRPNYGYTF
TRBJ2-7 many TRBV6-1 TRBD1 TGTGCCAGCAGTGAAGCGTGGGGACAGCCGCATCCCTACGAGCAGTACTTC CASSEAWGQPHPYEQYF
TRBJ2-2 many TRBV7-3 . TGTGCCACCCGATCAGGGAACACCGGGGAGCTGTTTTTT CATRSGNTGELFF
TRBJ2-7 . TRBV7-6 . TGTGCCAGCAGCCCCCTGGCCCGGTACGAGCAGTACTTC CASSPLARYEQYF
TRBJ1-2 . TRBV7-2 . TGTGCCAGCAGCTTAACGGATGGCTACACCTTC CASSLTDGYTF
TRBJ2-7 many TRBV29-1 . TGCAGCGTTGAGCTATTTGGAGAGCAGTACTTC CSVELFGEQYF
TRBJ1-2 many TRBV7-9 TRBD1 TGTGCCAGCAGCTTCGGGACAGGGGGCCTCTATGGCTACACCTTC CASSFGTGGLYGYTF
TRBJ2-7 many TRBV7-9 . TGTGCCAGCAGCCTTCCCCTCCAGGGGTTAGGTTGGGACGGCAGCTCCTACGAGCAGTACTTC CASSLPLQGLGWDGSSYEQYF
TRBJ2-3 few TRBV5-1 . TGCGCCAGCAGCTTGGGGGCCATCACAGATACGCAGTATTTT CASSLGAITDTQYF
TRBJ2-7 . TRBV6-2/TRBV6-3 TRBD2 TGTGCCAGCAGACTTACTAGCGGAATTGGGCAGCAGTACTTC CASRLTSGIGQQYF
TRBJ2-4 many TRBV20-1 TRBD1 TGCAGTGCCCGAAGGGGGACAGGTCTGGCCAAAAACATTCAGTACTTC CSARRGTGLAKNIQYF
TRBJ1-2 few TRBV7-2 TRBD1 TGTGCCAGCAGCTTAGAACAGGGGGGGAACTATGGCTACACCTTC CASSLEQGGNYGYTF
TRBJ2-5 few TRBV24-1 . TGTGCCACCAGTGATCCTGGGACCGCAGAGACCCAGTACTTC CATSDPGTAETQYF
TRBJ1-6 many TRBV4-1 TRBD1 TGCGCCAGCAGCCCCTATGGACAGGCGAATTCACCCCTCCACTTT CASSPYGQANSPLHF
TRBJ2-1 many TRBV20-1 TRBD2 TGCAGTGCTAGGCGACTAGCGGTGAACAATGAGCAGTTCTTC CSARRLAVNNEQFF
TRBJ2-1 many TRBV12-3/TRBV12-4 . TGTGCCAGCAGCCTAGCGCCTAGAAAAAATGAGCAGTTCTTC CASSLAPRKNEQFF
TRBJ2-3 few TRBV7-2 TRBD2 TGTGCCAGCAGTTCGCCTGGGGAGCGGGGAGATACGCAGTATTTT CASSSPGERGDTQYF
TRBJ2-3 few TRBV6-2/TRBV6-3 . TGTGCCAGCCGAGAACTAGGCTCAGATACGCAGTATTTT CASRELGSDTQYF
TRBJ1-3 . TRBV20-1 . TGCAGTGCCCAGCGGGTCTCTGGAAACACCATATATTTT CSAQRVSGNTIYF
TRBJ1-1 . TRBV5-1 TRBD1 TGCGCCAGCAGCTTGGCGACAGGGACGAACACTGAAGCTTTCTTT CASSLATGTNTEAFF
TRBJ2-1 . TRBV6-5 TRBD2 TGTGCCAGCAGTAAAGGACTAGTCTATGAGCAGTTCTTC CASSKGLVYEQFF
TRBJ1-1 . TRBV27 TRBD1 TGTGCCAGTCGACCCGGACAGGGGAAGGTTTCGAGCACTGAAGCTTTCTTT CASRPGQGKVSSTEAFF
TRBJ2-2 . TRBV19 . TGTGCCAGTAGTACAACCTCAGGGTTCTCCGGGGAGCTGTTTTTT CASSTTSGFSGELFF
TRBJ2-6 few TRBV5-1 . TGCGCCAGCAGCTTGCCAAGGAACTCTGGGGCCAACGTCCTGACTTTC CASSLPRNSGANVLTF
TRBJ2-3 many TRBV6-6 TRBD2 TGTGCCAGCAGTCCGCCGAGCGGACTAGCGGGAAAATCTAGCACAGATACGCAGTATTTT CASSPPSGLAGKSSTDTQYF
TRBJ1-1 few TRBV5-1 TRBD1 TGCGCCAGCAGTGGGGGCCGGACAGGGTGGAACACTGAAGCTTTCTTT CASSGGRTGWNTEAFF
TRBJ2-7 . TRBV24-1 TRBD1 TGTGCCACCGGGACGGGACAGGGGTTGGAGCAGTACTTC CATGTGQGLEQYF
TRBJ1-6 few TRBV10-3 . TGTGCCATCAGTGTCGGACCCCCGGGCAATTCACCCCTCCACTTT CAISVGPPGNSPLHF
TRBJ2-2 many TRBV24-1 TRBD1 TGTGCCACCAGTCCGGACAGGGTCTCCGGGGAGCTGTTTTTT CATSPDRVSGELFF
TRBJ2-7 few TRBV7-2 . TGTGCCAGCAGCTTGACAGAGTTGCCTACCTACGAGCAGTACTTC CASSLTELPTYEQYF
TRBJ2-1 many TRBV5-1 TRBD1 TGCGCCAGCAGCTTCGGGACAGTCTACAATGAGCAGTTCTTC CASSFGTVYNEQFF
TRBJ2-3 few TRBV30 TRBD2 TGTGCCTGGAGTGTGTGGGCGGGGGGCAGCACAGATACGCAGTATTTT CAWSVWAGGSTDTQYF
TRBJ2-7 many TRBV27 TRBD2 TGTGCCAGCAGCCAGATCAGCGGGAGGAATTACGAGCAGTACTTC CASSQISGRNYEQYF
TRBJ2-1 few TRBV24-1 . TGTGCCACCAGCGAAGTTGAAACTAGCTCCTACAATGAGCAGTTCTTC CATSEVETSSYNEQFF
TRBJ2-7 few TRBV28 . TGTGCCAGCAGTCCACGGCGGGCCGCCGAGCAGTACTTC CASSPRRAAEQYF
TRBJ2-1 many TRBV5-1 . TGCGCCAGCAGCTTGGCCAGTTTCTACAATGAGCAGTTCTTC CASSLASFYNEQFF
TRBJ1-5 few TRBV12-3/TRBV12-4 . TGTGCCAGCAGTGCAGGGGTACGGAATCAGCCCCAGCATTTT CASSAGVRNQPQHF
TRBJ2-7 few TRBV5-5 . TGTGCCAGCAGCTTGTTGGTCGGGAGTCTGGGCGAGCAGTACTTC CASSLLVGSLGEQYF
TRBJ2-5 . TRBV12-3/TRBV12-4 . TGTGCCAGCAGCTCGTTATTGTCGGTCGGGCCCTCGGAGACCCAGTACTTC CASSSLLSVGPSETQYF
TRBJ1-5 many TRBV11-2 . TGTGCCAGCAGCTCCTATAGCAATCAGCCCCAGCATTTT CASSSYSNQPQHF
TRBJ2-1 . TRBV2 . TGTGCCAGCAGTAACGTGGGGGCGCAGTTCTTC CASSNVGAQFF
TRBJ2-7 many TRBV6-2/TRBV6-3 . TGTGCCAGCAGCAAGCTAGCGATCGAGCAGTACTTC CASSKLAIEQYF
TRBJ2-6 many TRBV5-1 TRBD1 TGCGCCAGCAGCCCCGACAGGGCTGGGGCCAACGTCCTGACTTTC CASSPDRAGANVLTF
TRBJ2-5 . TRBV20-1 . TGCAGTGCTAGACCCGCCCGCGTGGGAGAGACCCAGTACTTC CSARPARVGETQYF
TRBJ2-4 few TRBV7-2 TRBD2 TGTGCCAGCAGCTTTAGATTAGCGGGAGGCGGGGAGGGGGTTAAAAACATTCAGTACTTC CASSFRLAGGGEGVKNIQYF
TRBJ2-7 . TRBV12-3/TRBV12-4 . TGTGCCAGCAGTTCGAGGGGTATCTACGAGCAGTACTTC CASSSRGIYEQYF
TRBJ2-7 . TRBV6-5 TRBD2 TGTGCCAGCAGTACTAGCGGGATGAGCTACGAGCAGTACTTC CASSTSGMSYEQYF
TRBJ2-1 few TRBV12-5 TRBD1 TGTGCTAGTGGTACAGGGGGTGGTAATGAGCAGTTCTTC CASGTGGGNEQFF
TRBJ2-7 few TRBV24-1 . TGTGCCACCAGTGACTCAACTTCGACTAGGAGCGAGCAGTACTTC CATSDSTSTRSEQYF